This T cell receptor (beta chain) came from a study of blood T cell repertoires in COVID-19. Method: immunoSEQ multiplex PCR; TCRdb's copy keeps in-frame clones and lacks some. The sample holds some 190,000 clones, 84% seen once. V lost 0 bases and J lost 3, with 14 bases in between. CDR1 LGHDT and CDR2 YNNKEL come from the germline V gene (reference sequence). The CDR3 extends over 17 amino acids. Sequencing used PBMCs or T cells enriched from blood (not recorded which). The TCR comes from a woman aged 25 to 39 who had been exposed to COVID-19. This chain joins TRBV3-1 (or the pseudogene TRBV3-2) and TRBJ1-4; maybe TRBD1 (5 bases). CDR3 nucleotide sequence: TGTGCCAGCAGCCAAGAACAGGCCTTAGCGGCTAATGAAAAACTGTTTTTT. Residues: CASSQEQALAANEKLFF.